This T cell receptor (beta chain) appears in the sequencing data of a study of identical twins. Points from the study as a whole: The study based its conclusions on cross-sectional statistical analysis and did not follow the same donors.

This clonotype was observed a handful of times. Its antigen remains unknown. From the 5' RACE reads, TCRdb called clonotypes with MiXCR, one entry per CDR3 protein. The sample lists 1.5 million to 2 million distinct CDR3 sequences, less than 40% seen once, with 0.27% in the top ten. CDR1 is MGHDK, CDR2 SYGVNS, per germline. The germline V and J ends were trimmed by 6 bases and 3 bases, with 11 bases remaining between them. CDR3 length: 13 residues. This clonotype was obtained from a newborn girl in good health. What was sequenced was cord blood. The rearrangement joins TRBV25-1 to TRBJ1-1; D possibly corresponds to TRBD1 (5 bases). Written as DNA, the CDR3 is TGTGCCAGCAGGAGGGCCAGGGACACTGAAGCTTTCTTT. Its protein is CASRRARDTEAFF.